Shown below are 25 T cell receptor beta chains from a single sample sequenced in a study of blood T cells in healthy people across ages. Combining a sample-barcoded 5' primer with a J-beta primer mix, a second PCR ran for roughly 6 to 12 cycles. From the 5' RACE reads, TCRdb called clonotypes with MiXCR, one entry per CDR3 protein. The sample carries about 780,000 distinct CDR3 sequences, about 26% recorded once. In addition, the sample was reused for a study of T cells of mothers and their children.

Sample: blood. The receptors shown here come from a boy aged 5 to 17 in good health.

This clonotype was observed a handful of times. The V and J genes are TRBV2 and TRBJ1-3; D is unresolved. V gave up 2 bases and J gave up 0 bases, with 11 bases separating them. CDR3 length: 16 residues. CDR1 and CDR2 from the germline V gene are SNHLY and FYNNEI. The chain's CDR3 is CASSERIATSGNTIYF. CDR3 DNA sequence: TGTGCCAGCAGTGAAAGGATCGCAACCTCTGGAAACACCATATATTTT.

The rearrangement joins TRBV18 to TRBJ2-1, with TRBD2 identical over 9 bases. With V trimmed by 0 bases and J by 0 bases, 6 bases remained unmatched. From germline, CDR1 is KGHSH and CDR2 LQKENI. This CDR3 is built from 18 residues. The CDR3 spells CASSPPSGGLSSYNEQFF. CDR3 DNA sequence: TGTGCCAGCTCACCACCTAGCGGGGGTCTGAGCTCCTACAATGAGCAGTTCTTC.

This chain joins TRBV6-7 and TRBJ2-4; D is possibly TRBD2 (6 bases). TRBV6-7 is flagged as an ORF with uncertain function. V gave up 2 bases and J gave up 0 bases, with 26 bases separating them. This CDR3 spans 21 amino acids. The CDR3 region has the DNA TGTGCCAGCAGTTACGGGACTGGGGGACCCGCCCCTGATCTAGCCAAAAACATTCAGTACTTC. Its translation is CASSYGTGGPAPDLAKNIQYF.

The chain joins TRBV21-1 to TRBJ2-7; TRBD1 is the table's D call, not checked against the DNA. TRBV21-1 is annotated as a pseudogene. The CDR3 has 12 residues. This CDR3 is CASSKARQSLYF. The CDR3 coding sequence is TGTGCCAGCAGCAAAGCGCGACAGTCATTATACTTC.

Note on this clonotype: Given the absence of the conserved phenylalanine or tryptophan at the CDR3 end, a read error is likely. The rearrangement links TRBV12-3 or TRBV12-4 to TRBJ1-1; D not resolved. This CDR3 is built from 13 residues. Trimming left V 5 bases short and J 2 bases short, with 9 bases between. In DNA form, the CDR3 reads TGTGCCAGCAGTGTAACAGATAACACTGAAGCTTTCTTA. Its protein product is CASSVTDNTEAFL.

This rearrangement joins TRBV11-2 to TRBJ2-1; 7 nucleotides match TRBD2. V trimming: 7 bases; J trimming: 9 bases; junction bases outside the gene matches: 18. Germline V gene data show CDR1 as SGHAT and CDR2 as FQNNGV. The CDR3 spans 16 residues. CDR3 sequence reads: CASTSAYGGSSGEQFF. The CDR3 nucleotides are TGTGCCAGCACCTCGGCGTACGGGGGGTCCTCCGGTGAGCAGTTCTTC.

This clonotype was detected only a few times. The missing conserved phenylalanine or tryptophan at the end of this CDR3 makes a read error likely. The rearrangement links TRBV2 to TRBJ2-1, with D perhaps TRBD1 or TRBD2 (5 bases each). The germline V and J ends were trimmed by 3 bases and 13 bases, with 16 bases remaining between them. The CDR3 covers 13 residues. Germline V gives CDR1 SNHLY, CDR2 FYNNEI. The CDR3 DNA follows: TGTGCCAGCAGTGAGGGACCCGATGGAGATCAGTTCCTC. The encoded protein is CASSEGPDGDQFL.

There are many counts of this clonotype. The chain recombines TRBV7-6 with TRBJ2-1, with D possibly being TRBD1 or TRBD2 (7 bases each). V gave up 5 bases and J gave up 0 bases, with 11 bases separating them. The V gene's germline CDR1 is SGHVS and CDR2 FNYEAQ. This CDR3 contains 15 residues. The CDR3 region has the DNA TGTGCCAGCAGCCAGGGGGGGGGCTCCTACAATGAGCAGTTCTTC. Its translation is CASSQGGGSYNEQFF. Drawing the rest from reference TRBV7-6 and TRBJ2-1, the complete variable domain is GAGVSQSPRYKVTKRGQDVALRCDPISGHVSLYWYRQALGQGPEFLTYFNYEAQQDKSGLPNDRFSAERPEGSISTLTIQRTEQRDSAMYRCASSQGGGSYNEQFFGPGTRLTVL.

The chain has TRBV7-9 and TRBJ2-5; D not certain. Trimming removed 1 base at V and 2 bases at J, with 8 bases between. The CDR3 is 14 residues long. Looked up from germline, CDR1 is SEHNR and CDR2 is FQNEAQ (reference sequence). The CDR3 region has the DNA TGTGCCAGCAGCTTAGTGAACGGACAAGAGACCCAGTACTTC. It codes for CASSLVNGQETQYF.

This sequence joins TRBV29-1 and TRBJ2-5; tentatively, D is TRBD2 (6 bases). From germline, CDR1 is SQVTM and CDR2 ANQGSEA. CDR3 size: 13 residues. V lost 6 bases, J lost 3 bases, and 14 bases lay in between. The CDR3 DNA is TGCAGCGTCCTACTAGCTTCTAAAGAGACCCAGTACTTC. This translates into CSVLLASKETQYF. Full variable domain (outside the CDR3, taken from reference TRBV29-1 and TRBJ2-5): SAVISQKPSRDICQRGTSLTIQCQVDSQVTMMFWYRQQPGQSLTLIATANQGSEATYESGFVIDKFPISRPNLTFSTLTVSNMSPEDSSIYLCSVLLASKETQYFGPGTRLLVL.

This clonotype has more than one count but fewer than ten. The rearrangement joins TRBV29-1 to TRBJ2-1, with 9 bases fitting TRBD2. The CDR3 has 12 residues. Per the germline V gene, CDR1 is SQVTM and CDR2 is ANQGSEA. V lost 4 bases and J lost 7; bases outside the gene matches: 2. CDR3 residues: CSVGLAGNEQFF. In DNA, the CDR3 is TGCAGCGTTGGTCTAGCGGGGAATGAGCAGTTCTTC.

This clonotype was seen more than once but under ten times. This chain connects TRBV28 to TRBJ2-7, with D unresolved. V was clipped by 4 bases and J by 4 bases, with 14 bases between them. Germline loops: CDR1 MDHEN, CDR2 SYDVKM. The CDR3 runs 14 residues. CDR3 nucleotides: TGTGCCAGCAGTTCCCGCACTAAAAAATACGAGCAGTACTTC. Protein sequence: CASSSRTKKYEQYF.

Points on this clonotype: Germline and junction disagree at one end, which may indicate a read error. The chain recombines TRBV6-5 with TRBJ2-4, with TRBD1 matching over 7 bases. Germline values: CDR1 MNHEY, CDR2 SVGAGI. The CDR3 contains 14 residues. CDR3 protein: CVSRHRGSKNIQYF. The CDR3, as DNA: TGTGTCAGCAGGCACAGGGGTTCCAAAAACATTCAGTACTTC.

V is TRBV3-1 and J is TRBJ2-1, with a weak D call TRBD2 (5 bases). V was trimmed by 5 bases and J by 7 bases, leaving 21 bases between them. The germline V gene encodes CDR1 LGHDT and CDR2 YNNKEL (reference sequence). CDR3 length equals 16 residues. In DNA form, the CDR3 reads TGTGCCAGCAGCAAGTCGGCGGGCCCATACTGGAATGAGCAGTTCTTC. Amino acids: CASSKSAGPYWNEQFF.

The chain has TRBV9 and TRBJ1-1, with 7 nucleotides matching TRBD1. The V and J ends lost 0 bases and 8 bases, in that order; junction bases with no gene match: 13. The germline CDR1 and CDR2 sequences are SGDLS and YYNGEE. This CDR3 has 16 amino acids. Written as DNA, the CDR3 is TGTGCCAGCAGCGTAGGGACAGGTGGAAGTAGGGGAGAAGCTTTCTTT. The encoded protein is CASSVGTGGSRGEAFF.

This clonotype was seen once. J is TRBJ1-2 and V is TRBV4-2; D gene unclear. V was pared by 1 base and J by 6 bases, with 15 bases between. Germline CDR1 and CDR2: LGHNA and YNFKEQ. This CDR3 is 15 amino acids long. CDR3 sequence reads: CASSQVGITTNGYTF. Here the CDR3 DNA reads TGTGCCAGCAGCCAAGTGGGAATAACGACCAATGGCTACACCTTC.

The V and J genes are TRBV6-5 and TRBJ2-6; D remains unclear. The CDR3 length is 17 residues. Between the trimmed V and J ends, which lost 1 base and 0 bases, there was a span of 10 bases. CDR1 is MNHEY, CDR2 SVGAGI, per germline. CDR3 amino acids: CASSYLSALSGANVLTF. The CDR3 bases are TGTGCCAGCAGTTACTTGAGTGCTCTCTCTGGGGCCAACGTCCTGACTTTC.

This clonotype has more than one count but fewer than ten. This sequence joins TRBV20-1 and TRBJ2-5; TRBD1 might be the D (6 bases). V lost 1 base and J lost 4, with 13 bases in between. Germline V gives CDR1 DFQATT, CDR2 SNEGSKA (reference sequence). The CDR3 length is 14 residues. In nucleotides, the CDR3 is TGCAGTGCTAGAGGGACAGCTGGGAGAGAGACCCAGTACTTC. This translates into CSARGTAGRETQYF.

This clonotype was counted between two and nine times. The chain recombines TRBV3-1 with TRBJ2-7; D may correspond to TRBD1 or TRBD2 (5 bases each). Trimming stripped 4 bases from V and 6 bases from J, with 13 bases between. The CDR3 is 13 residues long. Germline V lookup: CDR1 LGHDT, CDR2 YNNKEL (reference sequence). CDR3 sequence: CASSRGYGVEQYF. The CDR3 region has the DNA TGTGCCAGCAGCCGGGGGTACGGGGTCGAGCAGTACTTC.

This clonotype was seen a handful of times. The rearrangement uses TRBV7-2 and TRBJ2-7; TRBD2 agrees at 11 bases. This CDR3 region has 18 residues. The V and J ends lost 5 bases and 2 bases, in that order; junction bases with no gene match: 14. The germline CDR1 and CDR2 sequences are SGHTA and FQGNSA. CDR3 in DNA: TGTGCCAGCAGCCGCCAAGGGCTAGCGGGGGGCCTCACCTACGAGCAGTACTTC. This encodes CASSRQGLAGGLTYEQYF.

Of note for this clonotype: One junction end disagrees with the germline gene, perhaps due to a read error. J is TRBJ2-5 and V is TRBV6-5; TRBD1 might be the D (5 bases). The CDR3 is 15 amino acids. CDR1 MNHEY and CDR2 SVGAGI come from the germline V gene. The CDR3 protein is CVSSYGWTLQETQYF. The CDR3 DNA is TGTGTCAGCAGTTACGGGTGGACACTTCAAGAGACCCAGTACTTC.

This clonotype was detected only a few times. The chain carries TRBV10-3 and TRBJ2-5; 11 bases are a match to TRBD2. The CDR3 runs 16 residues. Germline lookup yields CDR1 ENHRY and CDR2 SYGVKD. V trimming: 6 bases; J trimming: 0 bases; junction bases outside the gene matches: 6. The CDR3 region has the DNA TGTGCCATCAGGGCACAGACTAGCGGGGACCAAGAGACCCAGTACTTC. Amino acid sequence: CAIRAQTSGDQETQYF.

This clonotype was detected only a few times. J is TRBJ1-4 and V is TRBV12-3 or TRBV12-4; D is perhaps TRBD1 (6 bases). This CDR3 region has 15 residues. V shed 3 bases and J shed 7 bases, with 15 bases lying between them. The CDR3 protein is CASSFSQGQREKLFF. In DNA form, the CDR3 reads TGTGCCAGCAGTTTTTCTCAGGGACAACGTGAAAAACTGTTTTTT.

V is TRBV24-1 and J is TRBJ2-1; 9 nucleotides agree with TRBD1. With V trimmed by 12 bases and J by 5 bases, 7 bases remained unmatched. The CDR3 has 13 amino acids. The germline gives CDR1 KGHDR, CDR2 SFDVKD. CDR3 loop: CASSGQGNNEQFF. The CDR3 DNA reads TGTGCCTCATCGGGACAGGGTAACAATGAGCAGTTCTTC.

A few counts support this clonotype. The V call is TRBV3-1, the J call TRBJ2-3; no clear D. The CDR3 is 17 amino acids. Germline lookup yields CDR1 LGHDT and CDR2 YNNKEL (reference sequence). V gave up 4 bases and J gave up 1 base, with 18 bases separating them. CDR3 amino acids: CASSLRLPFGGTDTQYF. The CDR3 DNA follows: TGTGCCAGCAGCCTACGACTCCCTTTTGGCGGCACAGATACGCAGTATTTT.